This T cell receptor beta chain stems from a study of shared clonotypes between healthy human individuals. Terminally differentiated effector memory CD45RA+ cells were excluded from the naive CD8 cells, which were CD45RO-negative and positively selected for CCR7. Donors were Caucasian adults residing in Nashville, Tennessee, USA. In the original workflow: Filtering differed, since immunoSEQ gave only junction sequences and no quality scores. TCRdb keeps only in-frame clones here, not all; method: immunoSEQ multiplex PCR. From that table come the V and J calls and clone size; the DNA was used to work out D and trimming. The repertoire holds some 2 million clones, with about 95% as singletons. The sequenced sample consisted of naive CD8+ T cells sorted from blood. The TCR comes from a man aged 18 to 35 in good health.

The DNA of the CDR3 is TGTGCCAGCAGCCAGACCGGGACAGGGATGTGGTATGGCTACACCTTC. Protein: CASSQTGTGMWYGYTF. The J gene is TRBJ1-2, the V gene TRBV7-9; 9 bases fit TRBD1. Trimming removed 5 bases from V and 5 bases from J; junction bases left unmatched: 12. Germline CDR1 reads SEHNR; CDR2 reads FQNEAQ (reference sequence). The CDR3 contains 16 residues.